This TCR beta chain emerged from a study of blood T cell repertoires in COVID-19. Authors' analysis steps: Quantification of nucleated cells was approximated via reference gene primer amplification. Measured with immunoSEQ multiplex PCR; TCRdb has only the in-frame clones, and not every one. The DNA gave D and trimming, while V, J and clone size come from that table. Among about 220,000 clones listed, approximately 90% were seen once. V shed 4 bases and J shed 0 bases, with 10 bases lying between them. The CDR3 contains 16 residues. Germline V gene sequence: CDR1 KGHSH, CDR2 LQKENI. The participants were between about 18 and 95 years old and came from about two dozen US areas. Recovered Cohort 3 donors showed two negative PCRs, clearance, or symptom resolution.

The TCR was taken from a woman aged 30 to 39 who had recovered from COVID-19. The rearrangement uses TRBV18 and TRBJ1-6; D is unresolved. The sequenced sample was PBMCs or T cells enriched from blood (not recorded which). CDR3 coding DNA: TGTGCCAGCTCACGGGAGGAGAGCTCCTATAATTCACCCCTCCACTTT. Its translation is CASSREESSYNSPLHF.